This TCR beta chain derives from a study of somatic mutations in cytotoxic T cells in rheumatoid arthritis. Only in-frame clones appear in the TCRdb table, and some are missing; sequencing was by immunoSEQ multiplex PCR. The table records approximately 13,000 clones, 60% to 85% of them present only once. Germline-derived CDR1 and CDR2 are MNHNY and SVGAGI (reference sequence). The J segment lost 7 bases and the V segment lost 3 bases, leaving 5 bases of the junction unmatched. This CDR3 is 14 amino acids long. The receptor comes from an adult with rheumatoid arthritis. Sequencing input: CD8+ T cells sorted from blood. The chain combines TRBV6-6 with TRBJ2-1, with TRBD2 matching over 8 bases. This chain's CDR3 is CASSYGGLVNEQFF. As DNA, the CDR3 is TGTGCCAGCAGTTATGGGGGACTAGTAAATGAGCAGTTCTTC.